Following are 3 T cell receptor beta chains from one sample sequenced in a study of blood T cell repertoires in COVID-19. Assay used: immunoSEQ multiplex PCR; TCRdb lists only in-frame clones, some missing. The sample records roughly 55,000 clones, roughly 87% being singletons. The material sequenced was peripheral blood. Receptors originate from a woman aged 55-69 years with acute or convalescent COVID-19.

The J gene is TRBJ1-1, the V gene TRBV6-5; 7 bases are shared with TRBD1. The CDR3 runs to 15 residues. The V gene's germline CDR1 is MNHEY and CDR2 SVGAGI. V gave up 0 bases and J gave up 4 bases; unmatched junction bases: 5. CDR3 bases: TGTGCCAGCAGTTACTCGGAGACAGGGCTCACTGAAGCTTTCTTT. Residues: CASSYSETGLTEAFF.

The rearrangement uses TRBV28 and TRBJ1-1, with no clear D. The V gene lost 2 bases and the J gene lost 0 bases, with 10 bases spanning the gap. From germline, CDR1 is MDHEN and CDR2 SYDVKM. The CDR3 spans 15 residues. The CDR3 DNA reads TGTGCCAGCAGTTTACCAACGGGAGTGAACACTGAAGCTTTCTTT. This sequence encodes CASSLPTGVNTEAFF.

V usage is TRBV3-1 (or the pseudogene TRBV3-2) and J usage is TRBJ1-1; D is perhaps TRBD1 (6 bases). Germline V gene data show CDR1 as LGHDT and CDR2 as YNNKEL (reference sequence). V was pared by 0 bases and J by 5 bases, with 16 bases between. The length of the CDR3 is 16 residues. CDR3 residues: CASSQDSGGRRTEAFF. CDR3 in DNA: TGTGCCAGCAGCCAAGACTCGGGGGGGCGTCGAACTGAAGCTTTCTTT.